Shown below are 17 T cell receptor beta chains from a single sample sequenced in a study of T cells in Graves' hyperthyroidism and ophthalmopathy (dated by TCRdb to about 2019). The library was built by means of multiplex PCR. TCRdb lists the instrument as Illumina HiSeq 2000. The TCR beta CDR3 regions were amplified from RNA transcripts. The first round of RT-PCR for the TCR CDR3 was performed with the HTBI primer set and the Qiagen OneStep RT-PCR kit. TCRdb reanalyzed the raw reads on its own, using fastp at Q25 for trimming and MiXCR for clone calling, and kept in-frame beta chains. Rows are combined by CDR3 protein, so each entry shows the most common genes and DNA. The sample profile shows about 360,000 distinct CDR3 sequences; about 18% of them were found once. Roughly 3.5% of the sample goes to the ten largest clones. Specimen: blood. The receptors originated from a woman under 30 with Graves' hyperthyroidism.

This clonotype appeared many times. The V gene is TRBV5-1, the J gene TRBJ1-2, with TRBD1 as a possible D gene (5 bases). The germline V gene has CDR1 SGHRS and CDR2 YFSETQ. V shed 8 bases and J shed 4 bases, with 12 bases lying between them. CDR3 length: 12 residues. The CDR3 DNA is TGCGCCAGGGCCAGGGACTTCTATGGCTACACCTTC. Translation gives CARARDFYGYTF.

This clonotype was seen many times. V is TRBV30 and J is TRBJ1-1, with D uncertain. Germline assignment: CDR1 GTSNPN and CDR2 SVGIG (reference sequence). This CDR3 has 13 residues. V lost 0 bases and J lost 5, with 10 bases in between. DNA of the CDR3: TGTGCCTGGAGTGTTGTAGGATTGACTGAAGCTTTCTTT. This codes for CAWSVVGLTEAFF.

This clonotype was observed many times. The DNA for the CDR3 is TGTGCCAGCAGTTCCCCCGGGGCCTCCTACAATGAGCAGTTCTTC. Its translation: CASSSPGASYNEQFF. The chain employs TRBV28 and TRBJ2-1, with D perhaps being TRBD1 or TRBD2 (5 bases each). CDR3 length: 15 residues. V shed 4 bases and J shed 0 bases, with 10 bases lying between them. Germline V gene data show CDR1 as MDHEN and CDR2 as SYDVKM.

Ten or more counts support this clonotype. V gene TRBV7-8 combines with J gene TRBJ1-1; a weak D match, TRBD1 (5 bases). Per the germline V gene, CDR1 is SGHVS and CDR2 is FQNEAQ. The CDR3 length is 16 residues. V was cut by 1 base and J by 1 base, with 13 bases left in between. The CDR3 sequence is CASSLGSRGANTEAFF. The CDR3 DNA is TGTGCCAGCAGCTTAGGCTCGCGGGGCGCGAACACTGAAGCTTTCTTT.

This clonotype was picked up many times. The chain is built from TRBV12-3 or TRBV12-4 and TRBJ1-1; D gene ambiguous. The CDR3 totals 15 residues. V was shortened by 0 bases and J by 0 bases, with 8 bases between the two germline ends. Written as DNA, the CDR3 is TGTGCCAGCAGTTTAGCAGGCGAGATGAACACTGAAGCTTTCTTT. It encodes CASSLAGEMNTEAFF.

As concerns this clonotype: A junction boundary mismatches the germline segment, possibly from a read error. CDR3 region: CSARETGGRQETKYF. CDR3 nucleotides: TGCAGTGCTAGAGAGACGGGGGGGCGGCAAGAGACCAAGTACTTC. The chain has TRBV20-1 and TRBJ2-5, with 8 nucleotides matching TRBD2. The CDR3 extends over 15 amino acids. Germline lookup yields CDR1 DFQATT and CDR2 SNEGSKA (reference sequence).

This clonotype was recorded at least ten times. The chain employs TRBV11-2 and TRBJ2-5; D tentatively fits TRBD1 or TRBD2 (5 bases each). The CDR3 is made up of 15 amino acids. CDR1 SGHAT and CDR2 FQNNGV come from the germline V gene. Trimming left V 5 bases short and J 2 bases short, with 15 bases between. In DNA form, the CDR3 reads TGTGCCAGCAGCGCTCTACTGGGGACGCAAGAGACCCAGTACTTC. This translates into CASSALLGTQETQYF.

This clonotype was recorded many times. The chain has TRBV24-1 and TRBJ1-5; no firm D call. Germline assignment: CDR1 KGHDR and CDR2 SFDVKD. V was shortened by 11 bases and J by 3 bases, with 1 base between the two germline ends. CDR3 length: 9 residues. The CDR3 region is CAINQPQHF. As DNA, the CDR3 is TGTGCCATCAATCAGCCCCAGCATTTT.

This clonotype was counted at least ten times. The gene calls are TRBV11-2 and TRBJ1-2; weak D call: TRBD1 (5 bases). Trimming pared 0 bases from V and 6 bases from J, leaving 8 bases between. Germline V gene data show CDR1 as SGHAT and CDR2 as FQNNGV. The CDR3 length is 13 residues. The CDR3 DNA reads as TGTGCCAGCAGCTTAGAAGGGGTAGATGGCTACACCTTC. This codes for CASSLEGVDGYTF.

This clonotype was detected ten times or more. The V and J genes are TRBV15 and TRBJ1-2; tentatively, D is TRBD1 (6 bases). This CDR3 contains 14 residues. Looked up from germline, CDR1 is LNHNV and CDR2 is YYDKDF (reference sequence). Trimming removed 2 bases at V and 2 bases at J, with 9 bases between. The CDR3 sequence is CATSRHGQNYGYTF. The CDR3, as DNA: TGTGCCACCAGCAGACATGGACAGAACTATGGCTACACCTTC.

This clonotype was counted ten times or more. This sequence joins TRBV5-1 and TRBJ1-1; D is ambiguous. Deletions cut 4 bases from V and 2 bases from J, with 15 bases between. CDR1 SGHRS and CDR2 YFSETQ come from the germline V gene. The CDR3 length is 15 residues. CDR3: CASSPSRVLNTEAFF. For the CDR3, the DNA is TGCGCCAGCAGCCCTTCCCGGGTCCTAAACACTGAAGCTTTCTTT.

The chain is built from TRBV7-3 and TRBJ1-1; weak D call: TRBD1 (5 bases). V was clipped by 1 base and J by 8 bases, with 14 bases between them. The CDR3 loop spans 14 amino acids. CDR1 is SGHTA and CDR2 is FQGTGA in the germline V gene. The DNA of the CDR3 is TGTGCCAGCAGCTTAAATGGTGGGACTTCCGAAGCTTTCTTT. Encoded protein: CASSLNGGTSEAFF.

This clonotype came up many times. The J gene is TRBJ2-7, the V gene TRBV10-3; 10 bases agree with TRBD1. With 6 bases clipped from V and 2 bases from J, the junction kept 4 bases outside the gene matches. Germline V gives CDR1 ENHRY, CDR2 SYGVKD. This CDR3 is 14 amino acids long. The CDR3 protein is CAIRGQGNTYEQYF. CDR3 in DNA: TGTGCCATCAGGGGACAGGGGAATACCTACGAGCAGTACTTC.

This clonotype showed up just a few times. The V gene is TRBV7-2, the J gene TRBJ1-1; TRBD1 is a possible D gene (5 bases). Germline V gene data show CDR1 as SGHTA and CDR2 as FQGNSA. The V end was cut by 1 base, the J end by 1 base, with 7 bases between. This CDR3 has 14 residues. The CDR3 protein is CASSLGQQNTEAFF. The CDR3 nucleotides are TGTGCCAGCAGCTTAGGACAGCAGAACACTGAAGCTTTCTTT.

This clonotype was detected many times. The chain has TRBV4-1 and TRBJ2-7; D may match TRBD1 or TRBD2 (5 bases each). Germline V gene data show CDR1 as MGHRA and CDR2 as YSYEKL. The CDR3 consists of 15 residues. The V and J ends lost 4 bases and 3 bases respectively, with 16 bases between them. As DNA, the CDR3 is TGCGCCAGCAGCCTACCGACAGCGGCAATCTACGAGCAGTACTTC. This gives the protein CASSLPTAAIYEQYF.

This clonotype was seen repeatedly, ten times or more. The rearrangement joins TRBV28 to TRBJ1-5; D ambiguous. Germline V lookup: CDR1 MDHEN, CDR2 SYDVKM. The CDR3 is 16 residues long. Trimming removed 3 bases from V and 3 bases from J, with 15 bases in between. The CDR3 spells CASSFLAGRTNQPQHF. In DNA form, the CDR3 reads TGTGCCAGCAGTTTTCTGGCCGGGAGGACCAATCAGCCCCAGCATTTT.

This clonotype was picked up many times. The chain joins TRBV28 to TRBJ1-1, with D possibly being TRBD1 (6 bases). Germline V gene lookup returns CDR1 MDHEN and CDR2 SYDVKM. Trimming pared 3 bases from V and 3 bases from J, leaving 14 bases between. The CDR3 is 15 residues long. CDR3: CASSLGGVGYTEAFF. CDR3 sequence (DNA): TGTGCCAGCAGTTTGGGGGGCGTAGGTTACACTGAAGCTTTCTTT.